This T cell receptor beta chain appears in the sequencing data of a study of PD-L1 blockade in urothelial cancer. V lost 3 bases and J 3 bases, leaving 12 bases between the germline ends. This CDR3 is built from 15 residues. Germline CDR1 reads MGHDK; CDR2 reads SYGVNS. This sample's time point: peripheral blood 6 weeks after treatment start. Profiling relied on immunoSEQ multiplex PCR, and the TCRdb table lists in-frame clones only, not all of them. The sample consists of 53,000 or so clones, 88% of them appearing once. The sample in question was PBMCs, obtained around atezolizumab (anti-PD-L1) treatment. This chain uses TRBV25-1 with TRBJ1-5; D possibly corresponds to TRBD1 (6 bases). The TCR was taken from a man between 60 and 75 years old with urothelial cancer. CDR3 residues: CASSETGTPNQPQHF. The CDR3 DNA reads as TGTGCCAGCAGTGAGACCGGGACACCCAATCAGCCCCAGCATTTT. Full variable domain (rest looked up from reference TRBV25-1 and TRBJ1-5): EADIYQTPRYLVIGTGKKITLECSQTMGHDKMYWYQQDPGMELHLIHYSYGVNSTEKGDLSSESTVSRIRTEHFPLTLESARPSHTSQYLCASSETGTPNQPQHFGDGTRLSIL.